This record looks at one TCR beta chain sequence and its context. Which antigen it targets is not known. The record has no base qualities; no much larger clone is one base away. The sample originates from a study of shared clonotypes between healthy human individuals (TCRdb year 2020). Turning to the overall study: The cohort comprised a couple of women and a few men aged 18 to 49 years. Between about 0.8 and 9 billion PBMCs per donor were obtained by leukapheresis. The study deeply sequenced blood TCR repertoires of five healthy adults to estimate repertoire size and the extent of clonotype sharing between individuals. For each donor, three plates each were used for CD4 naive and CD4 memory, two plates were used for CD8 naive, and one plate was used for CD8 memory. Libraries were prepared and TCR repertoires were sequenced by different laboratories using diverse techniques, in order to increase sequencing depth and limit assay-specific biases.

Ends trimmed: V by 4 bases, J by 9 bases; bases unmatched to a gene: 9. CDR1 and CDR2, per the germline V gene (reference sequence), are MNHEY and SMNVEV. Taken from cysteine to phenylalanine, the CDR3 has 14 residues. Just CDR3 DNA is preserved here, 42 bases in frame from base 1. Healthy HIV-negative adults with no recently reported acute infections or vaccinations were included as donors. Every donor was a Caucasian adult living in Nashville, Tennessee, USA. CD4+ T cells were enriched through magnetic negative selection, after which naive cells were positively selected on CD45RA and the remaining negative fraction served as the memory subset. After blood collection by leukapheresis, PBMCs were isolated using Ficoll-Histopaque density gradient centrifugation and then cryopreserved in the vapor phase of liquid nitrogen. Purity and quantity of every magnetically sorted T cell population were checked by analytical flow cytometry. Each sorted fraction had its genomic DNA isolated and then quantified by UV absorbance on a Nanodrop 2000c.

TCR CDR3 regions were amplified from genomic DNA by multiplex PCR using the deep immunoSEQ assay. Genomic DNA extracted from each cell subset was distributed evenly over all wells of several immunoSEQ 96-well plates, and each plate served as one replicate. For sorted subsets, 200 to 250 ng genomic DNA, equal to about 30,000 T cell genomes, was loaded into each replicate PCR. Purified libraries were quantified with a Qubit 3.0 fluorometer, sized on a Bioanalyzer 2100, and re-quantified with the KAPA Library Quantification kit. A separate single-read 150-cycle Illumina NextSeq 550 flow cell was used to sequence each immunoSEQ 96-well plate. The study's processing was this. The immunoSEQ output contained only junctional sequences without quality scores, so filtering could not match that applied to full-length reads. To assign V/J genes and CDR3, sequences were annotated using PyIR, a Python wrapper for IgBLAST v1.9, with IMGT germline references. Reads were removed for weak V/J assignments (E-value above 1e-6), missing CDR3, stop codons, out-of-frame junctions, or ambiguous translated residues. V3J clonotypes were defined as sequences sharing an identical inferred V gene, J gene, and CDR3 amino acid sequence. To compute the percentage overlap between repertoires, the number of shared unique clonotypes was divided by the size of the smaller repertoire. RTK rarefaction, the Chao1 estimator, and Recon v2.1 estimates of unobserved clonotypes were used to assess repertoire richness. OLGA was used to compute generation probabilities for all TCRbeta clonotypes that the gDNA method yielded from a few donors. Entries here come from immuneACCESS through TCRdb and include only in-frame sequences with V and J called. Some clones fail to appear in such tables; in the studies checked, an unresolved V gene covers under half of the shortfall, and the cause of the remainder is unknown. V and J calls and clone size are copied from that table; D and trimming were computed from the DNA. Within this sample are some 1 million clones, with about 80% of them counted one time only. 1.2% to 1.5% of the sample belongs to the ten largest clones.

Summary of the overall study and its limitations: Compared with non-shared clonotypes, the clonotypes found in all four sorted-subset donors had higher generation probabilities. Based on pairwise subsampling, the degree of clonotype sharing among donors was expected to be affected by sequencing depth. Because the study included only a small number of donors, the genetic and exposure-history diversity represented was limited. Naive subsets generally had larger estimated clonotype richness than memory subsets. Sampling was restricted to blood, and TCR repertoires in tissues likely differ from the TCR repertoires found in blood. About 5% of naive CD4, 3.5% of naive CD8, 2.3% of memory CD4, and approximately 0.39% of memory CD8 clonotypes were shared across four donors. Rarefaction of sorted-subset datasets indicated incomplete sequencing despite the large sequencing depth.

The material sequenced was memory CD4+ T cells sorted from blood. This specimen's cell subset or site label, interpreted: CD45RA-negative fraction. The source of this sequence is a man younger than 35 in good health. The rearranged chain carries TRBV27 and TRBJ1-5; 7 junctional bases match TRBD1. Here is the DNA: TGTGCCAGCAGTTCGACAGGGCTATTCTTGCCCCAGCATTTT. It translates to CASSSTGLFLPQHF.